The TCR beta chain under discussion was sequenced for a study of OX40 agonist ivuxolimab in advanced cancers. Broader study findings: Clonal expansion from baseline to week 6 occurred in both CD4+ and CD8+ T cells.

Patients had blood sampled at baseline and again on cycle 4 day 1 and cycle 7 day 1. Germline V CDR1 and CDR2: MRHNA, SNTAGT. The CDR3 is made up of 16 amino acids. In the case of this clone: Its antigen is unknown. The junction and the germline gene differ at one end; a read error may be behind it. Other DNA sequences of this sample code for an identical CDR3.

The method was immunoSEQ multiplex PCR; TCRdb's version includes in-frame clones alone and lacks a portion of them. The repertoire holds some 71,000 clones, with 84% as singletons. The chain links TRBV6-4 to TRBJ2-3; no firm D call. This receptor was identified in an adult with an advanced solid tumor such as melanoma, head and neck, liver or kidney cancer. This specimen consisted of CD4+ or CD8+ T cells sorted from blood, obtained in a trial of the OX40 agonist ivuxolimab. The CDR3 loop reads CASSDSWRNLPDTQYF. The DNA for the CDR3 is TGTGCCAGCAGTGACTCCTGGCGAAATCTTCCAGATACGCAGTACTTT.